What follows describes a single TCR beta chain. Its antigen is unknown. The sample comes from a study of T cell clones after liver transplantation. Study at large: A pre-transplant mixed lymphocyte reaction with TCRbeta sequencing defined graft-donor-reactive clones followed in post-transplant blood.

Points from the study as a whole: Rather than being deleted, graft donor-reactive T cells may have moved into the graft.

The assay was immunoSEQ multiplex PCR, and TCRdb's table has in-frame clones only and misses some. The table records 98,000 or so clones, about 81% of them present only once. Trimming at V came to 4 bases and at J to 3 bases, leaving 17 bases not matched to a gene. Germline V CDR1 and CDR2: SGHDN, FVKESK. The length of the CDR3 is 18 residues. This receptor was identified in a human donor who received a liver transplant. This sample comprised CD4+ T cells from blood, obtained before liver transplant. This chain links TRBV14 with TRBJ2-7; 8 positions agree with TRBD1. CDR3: CASSPGLPYGQGLYEQYF. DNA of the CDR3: TGTGCCAGCAGCCCCGGGCTCCCGTACGGACAGGGTCTCTACGAGCAGTACTTC.